The T cell receptor (beta chain) described here comes from a study of blood T cell repertoires in COVID-19. In the study overall: Sites across the United States, Italy and Spain contributed samples from acute and convalescent COVID-19.

The method was immunoSEQ multiplex PCR; TCRdb's version includes in-frame clones alone and lacks a portion of them. The repertoire holds roughly 260,000 clones, with approximately 90% as singletons. The CDR3 contains 18 residues. After removal of 1 base from V and 5 bases from J, the junction contained 11 bases not matched to a gene. Germline V gene sequence: CDR1 MGHDK, CDR2 SYGVNS. Sequenced input: peripheral blood. The rearrangement joins TRBV25-1 to TRBJ2-3; 11 bases match TRBD2. The TCR was taken from a woman aged 35 to 49 with acute or convalescent COVID-19. The CDR3 DNA reads TGTGCCAGCAGTGAATCCCGTAGCGGGGGGGCCTTTGAAGATACGCAGTATTTT. Its protein is CASSESRSGGAFEDTQYF.